Below are 28 T cell receptor beta chains sequenced from a single sample in a study of blood T cell repertoires in COVID-19. The data were produced by immunoSEQ multiplex PCR, yet TCRdb's version contains in-frame clones alone and is incomplete. The table records 70,000 to 85,000 clones, roughly nine tenths of them present only once. The material sequenced was peripheral blood. The receptors shown here come from a human donor in a cohort sampled during active COVID-19.

CDR3 DNA sequence: TGTGCCAGCAGCCGCGGACTAGCGGGAGACAATGAGCAGTTCTTC. This gives the protein CASSRGLAGDNEQFF. The chain uses TRBV4-2 and TRBJ2-1; 13 bases align to TRBD2. This CDR3 contains 15 residues. Trimming at V came to 4 bases and at J to 5 bases, leaving 2 bases not matched to a gene. The V gene's germline CDR1 is LGHNA and CDR2 YNFKEQ.

This rearrangement joins TRBV3-1 (or the pseudogene TRBV3-2) to TRBJ1-3; no definite D call. The V end was cut by 1 base, the J end by 0 bases, with 13 bases between. The CDR3 covers 17 residues. The germline V gene has CDR1 LGHDT and CDR2 YNNKEL (reference sequence). CDR3 residues: CASSQVGAGSSGNTIYF. The CDR3 nucleotides are TGTGCCAGCAGCCAAGTCGGTGCGGGGTCCTCTGGAAACACCATATATTTT.

The V gene is TRBV27, the J gene TRBJ2-3, with 11 bases that match TRBD2. This CDR3 comprises 18 residues. V was pared by 1 base and J by 2 bases, with 8 bases of the junction left unmatched. Germline assignment: CDR1 MNHEY and CDR2 SMNVEV (reference sequence). The CDR3 loop is CASSLFPLAGGHTDTQYF. CDR3 nucleotide sequence: TGTGCCAGCAGTTTATTCCCCCTAGCGGGAGGACACACAGATACGCAGTATTTT.

The rearrangement uses TRBV19 and TRBJ2-1, with 7 bases matching TRBD2. The CDR3 extends over 16 amino acids. The germline V gene encodes CDR1 LNHDA and CDR2 SQIVND (reference sequence). J gave up 4 bases and V 5 bases, and 11 bases lay outside the gene matches. CDR3 bases: TGTGCCAGTAGTCGGCCTCCTAGCGGAGCGTACAATGAGCAGTTCTTC. Its protein product is CASSRPPSGAYNEQFF.

The CDR3 DNA reads as TGCAGTGCAGACAGGGGTGACATTCAGTACTTC. This gives the protein CSADRGDIQYF. The chain links TRBV20-1 to TRBJ2-4; 8 bases are shared with TRBD1. The CDR3 covers 11 residues. V trimming: 6 bases; J trimming: 8 bases; junction bases outside the gene matches: 3. CDR1 and CDR2 (germline): DFQATT, SNEGSKA (reference sequence).

To note about this clone: The sample holds other DNA sequences that translate to the same CDR3. This chain links TRBV27 with TRBJ2-7, with TRBD1 matching 11 bases. CDR3 length: 15 residues. Germline V gene lookup returns CDR1 MNHEY and CDR2 SMNVEV (reference sequence). V lost 0 bases to trimming and J lost 5 bases; unmatched junction nucleotides: 3. In DNA, the CDR3 is TGTGCCAGCAGTTTATCGGGGACAGGGGGGAACGAGCAGTACTTC. Its translation is CASSLSGTGGNEQYF.

The count of this clone is one. This chain links TRBV29-1 with TRBJ2-5; 9 nucleotides agree with TRBD2. The CDR3 consists of 14 residues. V lost 3 bases, J lost 5 bases, and 7 bases stayed unmatched. Germline V gene data show CDR1 as SQVTM and CDR2 as ANQGSEA. Here the CDR3 reads CSVDQTSGGETQYF. In DNA form, the CDR3 reads TGCAGCGTTGATCAGACTAGCGGTGGGGAGACCCAGTACTTC.

This clone appeared once. The rearrangement links TRBV28 to TRBJ2-7; possibly TRBD1 for D (6 bases). There are 17 residues in the CDR3. Germline V gene sequence: CDR1 MDHEN, CDR2 SYDVKM. The V and J ends lost 5 bases and 3 bases respectively, with 23 bases between them. The DNA of the CDR3 is TGTGCCAGCAGTATCTCTCGGACAGCCCCATCCAACTACGAGCAGTACTTC. Residues: CASSISRTAPSNYEQYF. The complete variable domain, with remaining parts taken from reference TRBV28 and TRBJ2-7, reads DVKVTQSSRYLVKRTGEKVFLECVQDMDHENMFWYRQDPGLGLRLIYFSYDVKMKEKGDIPEGYSVSREKKERFSLILESASTNQTSMYLCASSISRTAPSNYEQYFGPGTRLTVT.

The V and J genes are TRBV19 and TRBJ2-5; D is possibly TRBD2 (6 bases). Deletions cut 3 bases from V and 4 bases from J, with 12 bases between. This CDR3 contains 14 residues. Germline V gene sequence: CDR1 LNHDA, CDR2 SQIVND (reference sequence). CDR3 in amino acids: CASSIPGLGETQYF. CDR3 nucleotides: TGTGCCAGTAGTATTCCGGGACTCGGAGAGACCCAGTACTTC.

This clone was seen a handful of times. The gene calls are TRBV5-6 and TRBJ2-7; D ambiguous. CDR3 length equals 13 residues. The V end lost 0 bases, the J end lost 6 bases, and 10 bases lay between the germline ends. The germline V gene has CDR1 SGHDT and CDR2 YYEEEE. CDR3 residues: CASSLVGLGEQYF. The CDR3 DNA reads as TGTGCCAGCAGCTTGGTTGGCCTTGGCGAGCAGTACTTC. The full variable domain, its missing parts supplied by reference TRBV5-6 and TRBJ2-7, is DAGVTQSPTHLIKTRGQQVTLRCSPKSGHDTVSWYQQALGQGPQFIFQYYEEEERQRGNFPDRFSGHQFPNYSSELNVNALLLGDSALYLCASSLVGLGEQYFGPGTRLTVT.

J is TRBJ2-7 and V is TRBV7-6, with 9 positions matching TRBD2. Germline V gives CDR1 SGHVS, CDR2 FNYEAQ. Unmatched junction bases numbered 7, after V lost 5 bases and J lost 5 bases. CDR3 size: 14 residues. CDR3 in DNA: TGTGCCAGCAGCCCAGGGACTAGCCGCCACGAGCAGTACTTC. This codes for CASSPGTSRHEQYF.

The rearrangement joins TRBV2 to TRBJ2-2; D remains ambiguous. V was trimmed by 6 bases and J by 2 bases, leaving 13 bases between them. Germline V gives CDR1 SNHLY, CDR2 FYNNEI. The CDR3 totals 15 residues. The CDR3: CASRGLSGNTGELFF. CDR3 coding DNA: TGTGCCAGCAGGGGCCTTAGTGGCAACACCGGGGAGCTGTTTTTT.

The chain combines TRBV7-9 with TRBJ2-1; 14 positions agree with TRBD2. CDR3 length equals 20 residues. Germline-derived CDR1 and CDR2 are SEHNR and FQNEAQ (reference sequence). With V trimmed by 5 bases and J by 3 bases, 15 bases remained unmatched. The CDR3 sequence: CASSTKGGTSGRRGYNEQFF. The CDR3 DNA sequence: TGTGCCAGCAGCACAAAGGGGGGGACTAGCGGGAGAAGAGGCTACAATGAGCAGTTCTTC.

This clone was counted between two and nine times. V usage is TRBV5-8 and J usage is TRBJ1-3; 7 bases line up with TRBD1. J lost 0 bases, V lost 5 bases, and 5 bases had no gene match. Germline V gene sequence: CDR1 SGHTS, CDR2 YDEGEE. The CDR3 loop spans 15 amino acids. DNA for the CDR3: TGTGCCAGCAGTTCAGGGACAGCCTCTGGAAACACCATATATTTT. Its translation: CASSSGTASGNTIYF.

This chain connects TRBV5-1 to TRBJ1-1; 9 positions match TRBD1. After removal of 4 bases from V and 4 bases from J, the junction contained 5 bases not matched to a gene. The V gene's germline CDR1 is SGHRS and CDR2 YFSETQ. The CDR3 has 14 residues. For the CDR3, the DNA is TGCGCCAGCAGCGTGGACAGGGGTAGCACTGAAGCTTTCTTT. This gives the protein CASSVDRGSTEAFF.

The chain is built from TRBV7-2 and TRBJ2-7; weak D call: TRBD1 (5 bases). This CDR3 is built from 18 residues. Deletions cut 2 bases from V and 1 base from J, with 21 bases between. The germline CDR1 and CDR2 sequences are SGHTA and FQGNSA. CDR3 loop: CASSLLTGLAMVSYEQYF. The CDR3 DNA sequence: TGTGCCAGCAGCTTATTAACAGGCCTGGCGATGGTATCCTACGAGCAGTACTTC.

The DNA for the CDR3 is TGTGCCAGCAGCTTGGTCCCCCCCAGCGGGGGGCTCGGGGAGCAGTACTTC. Translation gives CASSLVPPSGGLGEQYF. The gene calls are TRBV7-2 and TRBJ2-7, with 9 bases identical to TRBD2. V was pared by 3 bases and J by 7 bases, with 16 bases of the junction left unmatched. Germline values: CDR1 SGHTA, CDR2 FQGNSA. The CDR3 sequence is 17 residues long.

The chain uses TRBV9 and TRBJ2-3; 14 nucleotides line up with TRBD2. Germline assignment: CDR1 SGDLS and CDR2 YYNGEE. V lost 4 bases and J lost 3; bases outside the gene matches: 13. This CDR3 is built from 19 residues. For the CDR3, the DNA is TGTGCCAGCAGCCTTTCGACTAGCGGGAGGGGAACTGGGACAGATACGCAGTATTTT. Protein sequence: CASSLSTSGRGTGTDTQYF.

The chain links TRBV5-4 to TRBJ1-2; perhaps TRBD1 as D (6 bases). The germline CDR1 and CDR2 sequences are SGHNT and YYREEE (reference sequence). CDR3 length: 14 amino acids. With 4 bases removed from V and 7 bases from J, the gap between germline ends came to 17 bases. The chain's CDR3 is CASSPGQPLSGYTF. The CDR3 DNA is TGTGCCAGCAGCCCAGGACAGCCCCTCTCTGGCTACACCTTC.

The J gene is TRBJ2-3, the V gene TRBV27, with D possibly being TRBD1 (6 bases). V shed 1 base and J shed 0 bases, with 14 bases lying between them. CDR1 and CDR2 from the germline V gene are MNHEY and SMNVEV (reference sequence). The CDR3 contains 17 residues. Written as DNA, the CDR3 is TGTGCCAGCAGTTTATACCTTACAGGGAAGAGCACAGATACGCAGTATTTT. Encoded protein: CASSLYLTGKSTDTQYF.

Comment on this clone: The junction differs from germline at one of its ends, possibly a read error. The rearrangement uses TRBV28 and TRBJ2-7, with 13 bases aligning to TRBD2. CDR3 size: 13 residues. Per germline, CDR1 MDHEN and CDR2 SYDVKM. DNA for the CDR3: TGTGCCAGCAGTTTCGGGACTAGCGGGAACGCGGACTTC. Translation: CASSFGTSGNADF.

The V call is TRBV28, the J call TRBJ1-1; D is unclear. Germline V gives CDR1 MDHEN, CDR2 SYDVKM. The CDR3 length is 10 residues. Trimming cost V 7 bases and J 10 bases, with 10 bases left between them. CDR3 nucleotide sequence: TGTGCCAGCATTAAGCTTCGAGCTTTCTTT. Translating it yields CASIKLRAFF.

The chain joins TRBV29-1 to TRBJ1-1; 7 bases are shared with TRBD1. Trimming removed 4 bases from V and 4 bases from J; junction bases left unmatched: 9. This CDR3 region has 14 residues. Germline assignment: CDR1 SQVTM and CDR2 ANQGSEA. This chain's CDR3 is CSVGGTADFTEAFF. The CDR3 DNA reads TGCAGCGTTGGGGGGACAGCCGATTTCACTGAAGCTTTCTTT.

This chain connects TRBV10-3 to TRBJ2-3, with D possibly TRBD2 on 5 matching bases. CDR1 is ENHRY, CDR2 SYGVKD, per germline. This CDR3 region has 17 residues. Trimming took 3 bases from V and 1 from J, leaving 17 bases between them. CDR3 in amino acids: CAISEPRRGMGTDTQYF. CDR3 DNA: TGTGCCATCAGTGAACCCCGCCGGGGAATGGGCACAGATACGCAGTATTTT.

The rearrangement joins TRBV29-1 to TRBJ1-2; TRBD1 matches 7 bases. Per the germline V gene, CDR1 is SQVTM and CDR2 is ANQGSEA. This CDR3 comprises 12 residues. The V segment lost 4 bases and the J segment 7 bases; nucleotides outside the gene matches: 6. The CDR3 here is CSVVYTGAGYTF. The CDR3 region has the DNA TGCAGCGTTGTGTATACAGGGGCTGGCTACACCTTC.

The V and J genes are TRBV5-4 and TRBJ2-5, with 16 bases identical to TRBD2. CDR3 size: 17 residues. The J segment lost 5 bases and the V segment lost 5 bases, leaving 9 bases of the junction unmatched. Germline CDR1 and CDR2: SGHNT and YYREEE (reference sequence). The CDR3 sequence: CASRAGTSGRAVETQYF. The CDR3, as DNA: TGTGCCAGCAGAGCCGGGACTAGCGGGAGGGCCGTCGAGACCCAGTACTTC.

The chain recombines TRBV19 with TRBJ2-1; tentatively, D is TRBD2 (6 bases). This CDR3 spans 14 amino acids. V lost 9 bases and J lost 4, with 16 bases in between. The V gene's germline CDR1 is LNHDA and CDR2 SQIVND (reference sequence). The CDR3 nucleotides read TGTGCCAGCCGCTCCCCTAGCGATTACAATGAGCAGTTCTTC. It is translated as CASRSPSDYNEQFF.

The chain is built from TRBV11-3 and TRBJ2-1; the D gene is possibly TRBD2 (5 bases). The CDR3 sequence is 14 residues long. Trimming removed 4 bases from V and 6 bases from J, with 13 bases in between. The germline gives CDR1 SGHNT, CDR2 YENEEA. Here the CDR3 reads CASSSRGLSNEQFF. The CDR3 DNA sequence: TGTGCCAGCAGCTCGCGTGGACTTTCCAATGAGCAGTTCTTC.